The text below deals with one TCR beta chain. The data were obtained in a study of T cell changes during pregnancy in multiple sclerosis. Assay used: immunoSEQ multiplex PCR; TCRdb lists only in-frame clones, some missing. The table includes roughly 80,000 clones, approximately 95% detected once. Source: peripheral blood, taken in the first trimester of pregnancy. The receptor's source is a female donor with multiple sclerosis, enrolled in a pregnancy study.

DNA of the CDR3: TGTGCCAGCAGCCCCGGAAGCGTGCAGTACTTC. Its protein product is CASSPGSVQYF. V gene TRBV7-2 combines with J gene TRBJ2-7, with D hard to call. Trimming removed 5 bases from V and 9 bases from J, with 11 bases in between. Germline V gene lookup returns CDR1 SGHTA and CDR2 FQGNSA. The CDR3 has 11 residues.